A selection of T cell receptor beta chains follows, all from one sample in a study of blood T cell repertoires in COVID-19. The repertoire was sequenced with immunoSEQ multiplex PCR; TCRdb's copy has only in-frame clones and lacks some. The table records more than 85,000 clones, roughly 80% of them present only once. Sample: peripheral blood. The receptors shown here come from a woman between 45 and 65 years old with acute or convalescent COVID-19. The CDR3 runs from the conserved cysteine through the conserved F or W. D genes are given only for firm matches. The listing skips clone size in some rows; elsewhere it reads once, few, many or a size class.

D gene	V gene	clone size	J gene	CDR3 DNA	CDR3 protein
TRBD1	TRBV28	few	TRBJ2-4	TGTGCCAGCAGTTTCCAGGCAGGGGGCCGGAACATTCAGTACTTC	CASSFQAGGRNIQYF
NA	TRBV3-1/TRBV3-2	NA	TRBJ1-1	TGTGCCAGCAGCCCCTTGAGGAGGAACACTGAAGCTTTCTTT	CASSPLRRNTEAFF
TRBD2	TRBV10-2	NA	TRBJ2-1	TGCGCCAGCAGGAAGCGGGGGGGCAATGAGCAGTTCTTC	CASRKRGGNEQFF
TRBD1	TRBV7-2	NA	TRBJ1-5	TGTGCCAGCAGCTTAAAGTCAGGGGGCCTTCAGCCCCAGCATTTT	CASSLKSGGLQPQHF
NA	TRBV4-2	NA	TRBJ1-4	TGTGCCAGCAGCCCACAGCAGGATAATGAAAAACTGTTTTTT	CASSPQQDNEKLFF
NA	TRBV5-6	NA	TRBJ2-3	TGTGCCAGCAGCTCCACAATAACAGATACGCAGTATTTT	CASSSTITDTQYF
NA	TRBV29-1	NA	TRBJ1-1	TGCAGCGCTCTTGGACAGATCAACACTGAAGCTTTCTTT	CSALGQINTEAFF
NA	TRBV5-4	NA	TRBJ2-1	TGTGCCAGCAGCTTCGGCGGAGCGAATGAGCAGTTCTTC	CASSFGGANEQFF
TRBD1	TRBV7-2	few	TRBJ1-1	TGTGCCAGCAGCTTAAGGTCAGGGGGTGAAGCTTTCTTT	CASSLRSGGEAFF
NA	TRBV28	once	TRBJ1-2	TGTGCCAGCAGTTTGGTTCACGAGTCGAGGGCCAGTGGCTACACCTTC	CASSLVHESRASGYTF
TRBD2	TRBV7-3	NA	TRBJ2-1	TGTGCCAGCAGCTTAGGGGGACTAGCGGGTGAGCAGTTCTTC	CASSLGGLAGEQFF
TRBD1	TRBV10-3	NA	TRBJ1-5	TGTGCCATCAGTGAGACAGGGGGCAGGCAGCCCCAGCATTTT	CAISETGGRQPQHF
TRBD2	TRBV28	NA	TRBJ2-3	TGTGCCAGCAGTTTATCCCGGGAGCGGGGGAGTACAGATACGCAGTATTTT	CASSLSRERGSTDTQYF
NA	TRBV29-1	many	TRBJ1-4	TGCAGCGTGGCGGGGGTAGGGGAAAAGCTGTTTTTT	CSVAGVGEKLFF
NA	TRBV2	few	TRBJ1-5	TGTGCCAGCAAGCGACAGGACGGTCTAGGGCAGCCCCAGCATTTT	CASKRQDGLGQPQHF
NA	TRBV6-5	few	TRBJ1-6	TGTGCCAGCAGTTACATCGACAGAAATTCACCCCTCCACTTT	CASSYIDRNSPLHF
TRBD2	TRBV5-1	NA	TRBJ2-3	TGCGCCAGCAGCTTCAGCGCGGGGGGGAACACAGATACGCAGTATTTT	CASSFSAGGNTDTQYF
TRBD1	TRBV5-1	once	TRBJ2-3	TGCGCCAGCAGGAGAGAGGGGGCCCCCACAGATACGCAGTATTTT	CASRREGAPTDTQYF
NA	TRBV29-1	once	TRBJ1-3	TGCAGCGCTGAAGGGCCTGGAAACACCATATATTTT	CSAEGPGNTIYF
TRBD1	TRBV5-1	NA	TRBJ1-1	TGCGCCAGCAGCTTGGGACAGGGGGCGGGAGGGAGCACTGAAGCTTTCTTT	CASSLGQGAGGSTEAFF
NA	TRBV2	once	TRBJ2-1	TGTGCCAGCAGTGAAGTTGGACAGTACTATGAGCAGTTCTTC	CASSEVGQYYEQFF
NA	TRBV6-5	NA	TRBJ1-5	TGTGCCAGCAGTTACTCGCGGGGGGGCAATCAGCCCCAGCATTTT	CASSYSRGGNQPQHF